This record concerns one TCR beta chain sequence. This sample is part of a study of blood T cells in healthy people across ages. The germline gives CDR1 SGHRS, CDR2 YFSETQ. Trimming took off 1 base at V and 2 bases at J, with 19 bases between the two ends. The CDR3 extends over 17 amino acids. Then a second PCR, running roughly 7 to 11 cycles, was carried out with a sample-barcoded 5' primer and a J-beta primer mix. TCRdb reprocessed the 5' RACE reads via MiXCR and lists one record per CDR3 protein. The sample records 600,000 to 800,000 distinct CDR3 sequences, approximately 52% being singletons. The sample comprised blood. This chain joins TRBV5-1 and TRBJ2-7, with a weak D call TRBD1 (6 bases). This TCR was sampled from an elderly woman in good health. The CDR3 spells CASSLTPDRKITYEQYF. For the CDR3, the DNA is TGCGCCAGCAGCTTGACCCCGGACAGAAAAATAACCTACGAGCAGTACTTC.